These 29 T cell receptor beta chains were all obtained from the same sample, sequenced in a study of cytomegalovirus exposure and HLA in healthy donors. PCR primers comprised 60 Vbeta and 13 Jbeta primers. Repertoires were generated with immunoSEQ multiplex PCR, while TCRdb's copy carries only in-frame clones and drops some. The repertoire holds nearly 300,000 clones, around 86% seen once, with approximately 4.3% in the top ten. Sequencing was performed on PBMCs. The receptors shown here come from a middle-aged man in good health and CMV-seropositive.

Concerning this clone itself: The same CDR3 also results from other DNA sequences found in this sample. The chain uses TRBV27 and TRBJ1-5; D gene uncertain. Germline CDR1 is MNHEY and CDR2 is SMNVEV (reference sequence). The CDR3 spans 14 residues. Trimming removed 4 bases from V and 4 bases from J, with 11 bases in between. CDR3 sequence (DNA): TGTGCCAGCAGTTCTTGGACGGGGAATCAGCCCCAGCATTTT. Residues: CASSSWTGNQPQHF.

CDR3 loop: CASAGTAVEQYF. CDR3 coding DNA: TGTGCCAGCGCCGGGACTGCCGTCGAGCAGTACTTC. The V and J genes are TRBV27 and TRBJ2-7, with D maybe TRBD2 (6 bases). Germline V gene lookup returns CDR1 MNHEY and CDR2 SMNVEV (reference sequence). The CDR3 is 12 residues long. The V end lost 8 bases, the J end lost 6 bases, and 14 bases lay between the germline ends.

The rearrangement links TRBV4-1 to TRBJ1-4; D gene unclear. The ends were cut back, 3 bases at V and 4 bases at J, with 12 bases in the middle. This CDR3 contains 15 residues. The germline V gene encodes CDR1 MGHRA and CDR2 YSYEKL. The CDR3 nucleotides read TGCGCCAGCAGCCACCCACGCTTACTTAATGAAAAACTGTTTTTT. This translates into CASSHPRLLNEKLFF.

The chain recombines TRBV5-6 with TRBJ2-1; 16 bases agree with TRBD2. Germline CDR1 is SGHDT and CDR2 is YYEEEE. This CDR3 contains 18 residues. V lost 4 bases to trimming and J lost 5 bases; unmatched junction nucleotides: 9. The CDR3: CASSLPGLAGGRHNEQFF. The CDR3 DNA follows: TGTGCCAGCAGCCTTCCGGGACTAGCGGGAGGGCGGCACAATGAGCAGTTCTTC.

The chain is built from TRBV13 and TRBJ2-7; tentative D call: TRBD1 (6 bases). Trimming stripped 5 bases from V and 1 base from J, with 18 bases between. Germline CDR1 and CDR2: PRHDT and FYEKMQ (reference sequence). The CDR3 totals 16 residues. The DNA of the CDR3 is TGTGCCAGCAGCCTCTCTGGGACAAGGGGTTCCTACGAGCAGTACTTC. It translates to CASSLSGTRGSYEQYF.

DNA for the CDR3: TGTGCCAGCAGTTTAATCGAGAGACTCCTAAACACCGGGGAGCTGTTTTTT. Encoded protein: CASSLIERLLNTGELFF. The chain combines TRBV28 with TRBJ2-2; D gene uncertain. The V gene's germline CDR1 is MDHEN and CDR2 SYDVKM. The CDR3 length is 17 residues. Trimming shortened V by 2 bases and J by 2 bases, and 15 bases separated the two germline ends.

The rearrangement uses TRBV27 and TRBJ1-2; 8 nucleotides line up with TRBD1. CDR1 is MNHEY, CDR2 SMNVEV, per germline (reference sequence). The CDR3 loop spans 14 amino acids. V was clipped by 1 base and J by 8 bases; unmatched bases: 6. CDR3 DNA sequence: TGTGCCAGCAGTTTATACGACAGGGGAGGAGGCTACACCTTC. Its translation is CASSLYDRGGGYTF.

The chain uses TRBV9 and TRBJ2-3; 10 bases align to TRBD1. Germline loops: CDR1 SGDLS, CDR2 YYNGEE. The CDR3 covers 15 residues. Germline trimming cut 0 bases from V and 7 bases from J; bases unmatched to any gene: 5. In DNA, the CDR3 is TGTGCCAGCAGCGTAGGGGGACAGGGGCTGAATACGCAGTATTTT. This codes for CASSVGGQGLNTQYF.

Concerning this clone: This sample includes further DNA sequences coding for the same CDR3. The chain joins TRBV30 to TRBJ2-7, with D unresolved. The CDR3 has 12 residues. Germline assignment: CDR1 GTSNPN and CDR2 SVGIG (reference sequence). Trimming removed 1 base at V and 1 base at J, with 5 bases between. The CDR3 sequence is CAWSALSYEQYF. The CDR3 nucleotides read TGTGCCTGGAGTGCCCTTTCCTACGAGCAGTACTTC.

J is TRBJ2-5 and V is TRBV15, with 9 bases that match TRBD1. J lost 9 bases, V lost 5 bases, and 13 bases had no gene match. This CDR3 region has 15 residues. Germline CDR1 is LNHNV and CDR2 is YYDKDF (reference sequence). CDR3 nucleotide sequence: TGTGCCACCAGCGTTGGGACAGGGTCCCTTGCGGCCCAGTACTTC. Protein: CATSVGTGSLAAQYF. Full variable domain (outside the CDR3, taken from reference TRBV15 and TRBJ2-5): DAMVIQNPRYQVTQFGKPVTLSCSQTLNHNVMYWYQQKSSQAPKLLFHYYDKDFNNEADTPDNFQSRRPNTSFCFLDIRSPGLGDTAMYLCATSVGTGSLAAQYFGPGTRLLVL.

The V call is TRBV10-3, the J call TRBJ2-3, with 11 bases matching TRBD2. The germline V gene encodes CDR1 ENHRY and CDR2 SYGVKD. V lost 0 bases to trimming and J lost 6 bases; unmatched junction nucleotides: 8. The CDR3 runs to 17 residues. CDR3 amino acids: CAISESVAGGPQDTQYF. The CDR3 DNA reads TGTGCCATCAGTGAGTCTGTAGCGGGAGGGCCTCAGGATACGCAGTATTTT.

The rearrangement links TRBV28 to TRBJ2-7; 10 nucleotides match TRBD1. Germline V gene data show CDR1 as MDHEN and CDR2 as SYDVKM. This CDR3 has 15 amino acids. The junction had 9 bases not matched to a gene; V was cut back by 6 bases and J by 4 bases. The CDR3 DNA reads as TGTGCCAGCAGCCGGACAGGGGGGGGTATATACGAGCAGTACTTC. It encodes CASSRTGGGIYEQYF. The complete variable domain, with remaining parts taken from reference TRBV28 and TRBJ2-7, reads DVKVTQSSRYLVKRTGEKVFLECVQDMDHENMFWYRQDPGLGLRLIYFSYDVKMKEKGDIPEGYSVSREKKERFSLILESASTNQTSMYLCASSRTGGGIYEQYFGPGTRLTVT.

This chain links TRBV4-1 with TRBJ2-1, with 8 positions matching TRBD2. J lost 3 bases, V lost 2 bases, and 12 bases had no gene match. CDR3 length: 18 amino acids. The germline CDR1 and CDR2 sequences are MGHRA and YSYEKL. CDR3 residues: CASSQYEEREGHYNEQFF. CDR3 bases: TGCGCCAGCAGCCAATACGAGGAACGGGAGGGCCACTACAATGAGCAGTTCTTC.

V gene TRBV12-5 combines with J gene TRBJ2-5; 7 bases are a match to TRBD1. J gave up 2 bases and V 5 bases, and 8 bases lay outside the gene matches. Germline assignment: CDR1 LGHNT and CDR2 FRNRAP. This CDR3 has 15 residues. The CDR3 reads CASGMTGLGQETQYF. In DNA form, the CDR3 reads TGTGCTAGTGGTATGACAGGGCTGGGGCAAGAGACCCAGTACTTC.

The rearrangement uses TRBV4-3 and TRBJ2-7; a possible D gene is TRBD1 (6 bases). CDR3 length: 13 residues. Trimming pared 4 bases from V and 2 bases from J, leaving 9 bases between. Germline assignment: CDR1 LGHNA and CDR2 YSLEER. The CDR3 here is CASSPGQAYEQYF. In DNA form, the CDR3 reads TGCGCCAGCAGCCCGGGACAAGCCTACGAGCAGTACTTC.

This chain uses TRBV30 with TRBJ2-6; D not certain. The V end lost 2 bases, the J end lost 1 base, and 6 bases lay between the germline ends. The CDR3 spans 14 residues. The germline CDR1 and CDR2 sequences are GTSNPN and SVGIG (reference sequence). Here the CDR3 reads CAWSRGSGANVLTF. The CDR3 DNA follows: TGTGCCTGGAGTCGAGGTTCTGGGGCCAACGTCCTGACTTTC.

V and J are TRBV7-9 and TRBJ2-3, with TRBD1 matching over 8 bases. V lost 2 bases, J lost 1 base, and 8 bases stayed unmatched. Germline assignment: CDR1 SEHNR and CDR2 FQNEAQ (reference sequence). The CDR3 contains 17 residues. The DNA for the CDR3 is TGTGCCAGCAGCTTACAAACAGGGGGTTGGGGCACAGATACGCAGTATTTT. Its translation is CASSLQTGGWGTDTQYF.

The genes are TRBV7-9 and TRBJ1-1; D perhaps matches TRBD1 (5 bases). Trimming cost V 2 bases and J 6 bases, with 13 bases left between them. Germline CDR1 reads SEHNR; CDR2 reads FQNEAQ (reference sequence). This CDR3 contains 14 residues. CDR3 bases: TGTGCCAGCAGCTTACGGGGGTTCGAGGCTGAAGCTTTCTTT. Amino acid sequence: CASSLRGFEAEAFF.

The chain links TRBV15 to TRBJ2-5; 8 positions match TRBD1. Germline-derived CDR1 and CDR2 are LNHNV and YYDKDF (reference sequence). Losses at the gene ends were 4 bases for V and 0 bases for J; bases not matched to a gene: 1. This CDR3 has 14 amino acids. Here the CDR3 DNA reads TGTGCCACCAGCACGGGACAGGACCAAGAGACCCAGTACTTC. This codes for CATSTGQDQETQYF.

The V gene is TRBV9, the J gene TRBJ2-3; 11 nucleotides align to TRBD1. J was trimmed by 3 bases and V by 3 bases; bases with no gene match: 6. This CDR3 region has 16 residues. Germline V gene sequence: CDR1 SGDLS, CDR2 YYNGEE. CDR3 nucleotides: TGTGCCAGCAGCGGAGGGACAGGGGGTGGGACAGATACGCAGTATTTT. It is translated as CASSGGTGGGTDTQYF. The full variable domain, with the rest looked up from reference TRBV9 and TRBJ2-3, is DSGVTQTPKHLITATGQRVTLRCSPRSGDLSVYWYQQSLDQGLQFLIQYYNGEERAKGNILERFSAQQFPDLHSELNLSSLELGDSALYFCASSGGTGGGTDTQYFGPGTRLTVL.

This clone was detected once. The chain has TRBV28 and TRBJ2-1; 7 positions match TRBD2. CDR3 length equals 14 residues. The germline gives CDR1 MDHEN, CDR2 SYDVKM. V lost 7 bases to trimming and J lost 1 base; unmatched junction nucleotides: 4. CDR3 nucleotide sequence: TGTGCCAGCACTCGGGGGGTTTCCTACAATGAGCAGTTCTTC. This codes for CASTRGVSYNEQFF.

This chain connects TRBV27 to TRBJ2-1; 11 bases are a match to TRBD2. This CDR3 has 17 amino acids. J lost 3 bases, V lost 5 bases, and 9 bases had no gene match. Germline values: CDR1 MNHEY, CDR2 SMNVEV (reference sequence). The CDR3 here is CASSQRASGRIYNEQFF. For the CDR3, the DNA is TGTGCCAGCAGTCAAAGAGCTAGCGGGAGGATCTACAATGAGCAGTTCTTC.

The V call is TRBV5-1, the J call TRBJ1-2; D gene ambiguous. The CDR3 extends over 14 amino acids. Between the trimmed V and J ends, which lost 0 bases and 3 bases, there was a span of 9 bases. CDR1 SGHRS and CDR2 YFSETQ come from the germline V gene. The CDR3: CASSLGSGYYGYTF. In nucleotides, the CDR3 is TGCGCCAGCAGCTTGGGTTCGGGGTACTATGGCTACACCTTC.

The gene calls are TRBV5-1 and TRBJ2-7, with 8 bases matching TRBD1. The trim removed 4 bases at V and 5 bases at J, leaving 11 bases unmatched. Germline V lookup: CDR1 SGHRS, CDR2 YFSETQ. The CDR3 length is 15 residues. For the CDR3, the DNA is TGCGCCAGCAGCCCTATCCAGGGGGCGCTGAACGAGCAGTACTTC. Amino acid sequence: CASSPIQGALNEQYF.

The chain employs TRBV7-2 and TRBJ2-2; perhaps TRBD2 as D (6 bases). The CDR3 consists of 13 residues. Germline-derived CDR1 and CDR2 are SGHTA and FQGNSA. V was trimmed by 3 bases and J by 7 bases, leaving 9 bases between them. The CDR3: CASSLGGYGELFF. DNA of the CDR3: TGTGCCAGCAGCTTGGGGGGATACGGGGAGCTGTTTTTT.

This chain connects TRBV18 to TRBJ1-1, with D possibly TRBD1 on 6 matching bases. V was cut by 5 bases and J by 2 bases, with 12 bases left in between. This CDR3 spans 14 amino acids. Germline loops: CDR1 KGHSH, CDR2 LQKENI. In nucleotides, the CDR3 is TGTGCCAGCTCAGTGACAGGAGCTAACACTGAAGCTTTCTTT. It translates to CASSVTGANTEAFF.

The chain recombines TRBV27 with TRBJ1-2; TRBD1 agrees at 8 bases. The CDR3 extends over 14 amino acids. V shed 2 bases, J shed 3 bases, and the junction held 2 bases outside the gene matches. Germline CDR1 MNHEY, CDR2 SMNVEV (reference sequence). The CDR3 sequence is CASSLGTGYYGYTF. As DNA, the CDR3 is TGTGCCAGCAGTTTAGGGACAGGATACTATGGCTACACCTTC.

The chain uses TRBV15 and TRBJ2-3; 8 nucleotides line up with TRBD1. In germline, CDR1 is LNHNV, CDR2 YYDKDF (reference sequence). J gave up 7 bases and V 0 bases, and 6 bases lay outside the gene matches. The CDR3 runs 15 residues. This CDR3 reads CATSRESDRVNTQYF. As DNA, the CDR3 is TGTGCCACCAGCAGAGAGTCGGACAGGGTGAATACGCAGTATTTT.

This clone has a handful of counts. The chain carries TRBV7-9 and TRBJ1-1, with D unresolved. The CDR3 runs 14 residues. V was cut by 2 bases and J by 1 base, with 8 bases left in between. CDR1 and CDR2 (germline): SEHNR, FQNEAQ (reference sequence). For the CDR3, the DNA is TGTGCCAGCAGCTTATCTCCCGGGAACACTGAAGCTTTCTTT. This gives the protein CASSLSPGNTEAFF.